These 11 T cell receptor beta chains originate from one sample sequenced in a study of neurological immune-mediated disorders. TCRdb analysed the 5' RACE reads with MiXCR anew, one entry per CDR3 protein. The sample shows about 74,000 distinct CDR3 sequences, 4% to 6% of them seen only once. Sequencing was performed on PBMCs. The origin of the receptors is a man aged 18 to 30 with multiple sclerosis.

V gene TRBV19 combines with J gene TRBJ2-2; D is ambiguous. CDR1 is LNHDA and CDR2 is SQIVND in the germline V gene (reference sequence). This CDR3 region has 14 residues. V shed 6 bases and J shed 0 bases, with 8 bases lying between them. The CDR3 sequence: CASSRLTNTGELFF. The CDR3 nucleotides are TGTGCCAGTAGCAGGTTGACGAACACCGGGGAGCTGTTTTTT.

Remarks on this clonotype: Mismatch with germline at one junction end may stem from a read error. The chain couples TRBV12-3 or TRBV12-4 to TRBJ1-5; perhaps TRBD1 as D (6 bases). This CDR3 is built from 16 residues. The CDR3 bases are TGTGCCAGCAGTGGAGTGGGGGGCTTGGGCAATCAGCCCCAGAATTTT. Its translation is CASSGVGGLGNQPQNF.

The V gene is TRBV7-9, the J gene TRBJ2-1; 7 bases fit TRBD2. Germline V gene sequence: CDR1 SEHNR, CDR2 FQNEAQ (reference sequence). The CDR3 spans 15 residues. V lost 1 base and J lost 15; bases outside the gene matches: 15. Written as DNA, the CDR3 is TGTGCCAGCAGCTTAGGTTCGACTAGCAGGATGGTGCCGTTCTTC. Protein: CASSLGSTSRMVPFF.

This clonotype was observed many times. The chain recombines TRBV11-2 with TRBJ2-3; D gene unclear. V lost 6 bases and J 4 bases, leaving 5 bases between the germline ends. Germline values: CDR1 SGHAT, CDR2 FQNNGV. The CDR3 has 11 residues. The CDR3 bases are TGTGCCAGCAGTTTCTCAGATACGCAGTATTTT. It yields the protein CASSFSDTQYF.

Many counts were recorded for this clonotype. V usage is TRBV7-6 and J usage is TRBJ2-7, with 7 bases identical to TRBD1. Germline V CDR1 and CDR2: SGHVS, FNYEAQ. CDR3 length: 14 residues. With V trimmed by 5 bases and J by 6 bases, 10 bases remained unmatched. The CDR3 sequence is CASSGPTGFGEQYF. CDR3 sequence (DNA): TGTGCCAGCAGCGGGCCGACAGGGTTTGGCGAGCAGTACTTC.

This clonotype was seen repeatedly, ten times or more. The chain has TRBV5-1 and TRBJ2-3, with D perhaps assigned TRBD1 or TRBD2 (5 bases each). The germline V gene has CDR1 SGHRS and CDR2 YFSETQ. Trimming took 4 bases from V and 1 from J, leaving 13 bases between them. The CDR3 sequence is 15 residues long. This chain's CDR3 is CASSEELGGTDTQYF. DNA for the CDR3: TGCGCCAGCAGCGAGGAACTGGGGGGCACAGATACGCAGTATTTT.

A word on this clonotype: Because the CDR3 is missing its conserved closing phenylalanine or tryptophan, this is likely a read error. The rearrangement joins TRBV20-1 to TRBJ1-2, with D perhaps TRBD1 (5 bases). With 7 bases removed from V and 4 bases from J, the gap between germline ends came to 10 bases. The CDR3 is made up of 11 amino acids. Germline loops: CDR1 DFQATT, CDR2 SNEGSKA (reference sequence). The CDR3 loop reads CSGGAGYGYTN. Here the CDR3 DNA reads TGCAGTGGAGGGGCGGGCTATGGCTACACCAAC.

This clonotype has ten or more counts. CDR3 loop: CASSYGRGYTEAFF. CDR3 nucleotide sequence: TGTGCCAGCAGTTACGGCAGGGGCTACACTGAAGCTTTCTTT. V gene TRBV6-2 or TRBV6-3 combines with J gene TRBJ1-1, with a tentative D call TRBD1 (6 bases). V dropped 2 bases and J dropped 3 bases, with 10 bases sitting between them. The CDR3 is 14 residues long. Per germline, CDR1 MNHEY and CDR2 SVGEGT.

Ten or more counts support this clonotype. DNA for the CDR3: TGTGCCAGCAGTGACGGACAGGGGGCAGATACGCAGTATTTT. This sequence encodes CASSDGQGADTQYF. The genes are TRBV6-4 and TRBJ2-3; 10 bases align to TRBD1. Germline-derived CDR1 and CDR2 are MRHNA and SNTAGT. V dropped 2 bases and J dropped 4; count of bases not matched to a gene: 0. CDR3 length: 14 residues.

This clonotype was recorded at least ten times. DNA for the CDR3: TGTGCCAGCAGTTTGGGGGGGCTAGCGGGAGGCGAGCAGTACTTC. Translated: CASSLGGLAGGEQYF. This chain uses TRBV12-3 or TRBV12-4 with TRBJ2-7, with TRBD2 matching over 11 bases. The CDR3 runs to 15 residues. J gave up 6 bases and V 3 bases, and 7 bases lay outside the gene matches.

At least ten counts were recorded for this clonotype. With a much larger clone just one base away, this may be a read error. This chain's CDR3 is CASSLEAYEQYF. The CDR3, as DNA: TGTGCCAGCAGCTTAGAGGCGTACGAGCAGTACTTC. The chain joins TRBV7-2 to TRBJ2-7; D not resolved. Between the trimmed V and J ends, which lost 1 base and 4 bases, there was a span of 5 bases. CDR3 length: 12 residues. Germline V lookup: CDR1 SGHTA, CDR2 FQGNSA.